The rows below give T cell receptor beta chains drawn from one sample of a study of patients and donors after allogeneic stem cell transplantation. TCRdb recomputed calls from the RT-PCR reads with MiXCR, one row per CDR3 protein. The repertoire includes over 150,000 distinct CDR3 sequences, 30% of them detected once, and 3.2% sits in the top ten. The sequenced sample consisted of blood, either unsorted or a sorted T cell fraction (not recorded which). The receptors were gathered from a human donor who was either an allogeneic HSCT recipient or a stem cell or donor lymphocyte infusion donor (not recorded which). It is not recorded whose cells these are; they may come from a transplant donor. Both conserved end residues are part of each CDR3. A D gene is named only where the DNA matches it firmly. A clone size is listed for some rows: how often the clone was seen (once, few, many), or a class if it is expanded.

clone_size,v_call,j_call,d_call,cdr3_nt,cdr3_aa
few,TRBV7-7,TRBJ2-3,NA,TGTGCTAGCAGCTTGCAGGGAAAAGATACGCAGTATTTT,CASSLQGKDTQYF
NA,TRBV6-1,TRBJ2-3,TRBD2,TGTGCCAGCACCGGGACTAGCGGGATTTGGGCGCAGTATTTT,CASTGTSGIWAQYF
NA,TRBV30,TRBJ2-7,NA,TGTGCCTGGAACAGTGGGATGACATCCTACGAGCAGTACTTC,CAWNSGMTSYEQYF
NA,TRBV5-1,TRBJ2-5,NA,TGCGCCAGCAGCTTGGGGGACATCCAAGAGACCCAGTACTTC,CASSLGDIQETQYF
NA,TRBV9,TRBJ1-4,TRBD1,TGTGCCAGCAGCTCGGGACAGGCTAATGAAAAACTGTTTTTT,CASSSGQANEKLFF
NA,TRBV7-9,TRBJ2-1,TRBD2,TGTGCCAGCAGCTTAACTAGCGGGAAGGATGAGCAGTTCTTC,CASSLTSGKDEQFF
few,TRBV27,TRBJ1-1,NA,TGTGCCAGCAGTTTTTCAGGGATTGGGGGAGCTGAAGCTTTCTTT,CASSFSGIGGAEAFF
NA,TRBV30,TRBJ1-5,NA,TGTGCCTGGAGTCCCGGGACACTTAGCAATCAGCCCCAGCATTTT,CAWSPGTLSNQPQHF
few,TRBV7-3,TRBJ1-1,NA,TGTGCCAGCAGCCCGGGCGCGGGGAACACTGAAGCTTTCTTT,CASSPGAGNTEAFF
many,TRBV5-1,TRBJ1-2,NA,TGCGCCAGCAGCTTGGGGCAGGACTATGGCTACACCTTC,CASSLGQDYGYTF
NA,TRBV4-3,TRBJ2-1,TRBD2,TGCGCCAGCAGCCTAAGGCCCCTAGCGGGAGATTTTTATGAGCAGTTCTTC,CASSLRPLAGDFYEQFF
NA,TRBV12-3/TRBV12-4,TRBJ2-1,NA,TGTGCCAGCAGTTTACGTGAGAGCTCCTACAATGAGCAGTTCTTC,CASSLRESSYNEQFF
many,TRBV11-2,TRBJ1-1,NA,TGTGCCAGCAGAGCAGGGACCGGAACTGAAGCTTTCTTT,CASRAGTGTEAFF
NA,TRBV12-3/TRBV12-4,TRBJ1-5,NA,TGTGCCAGCACCACCTGGGGGTCAGGGCAGCCCCAGCATTTT,CASTTWGSGQPQHF
NA,TRBV24-1,TRBJ2-1,NA,TGTGCCACCAGTGACCGCGATGAGCAGTTCTTC,CATSDRDEQFF
NA,TRBV9,TRBJ2-5,NA,TGTGCCAGCAGCACCCTCGGGACACACCAAGAGACCCAGTACTTC,CASSTLGTHQETQYF
NA,TRBV29-1,TRBJ1-2,NA,TGCAGCGTTTATGATACGGGACTCTATGGCTACACCTTC,CSVYDTGLYGYTF
many,TRBV15,TRBJ1-2,NA,TGTGCCACCAGCGACCGAATCGACACTCCGGCGGGCTACACCTTC,CATSDRIDTPAGYTF
NA,TRBV12-3/TRBV12-4,TRBJ2-2,NA,TGTGCCAGCAGTCCAGGACTGCACACCGGGGAGCTGTTTTTT,CASSPGLHTGELFF
NA,TRBV20-1,TRBJ2-1,TRBD2,TGCAGTGCTAGAGGACTAGCGGGAGTAGGGGAATACAATGAGCAGTTCTTC,CSARGLAGVGEYNEQFF
NA,TRBV18,TRBJ1-1,NA,TGTGCCAGCTCACCTAACGTCATCCGCAAGGGTCAGGGGAGCACTGAAGCTTTCTTT,CASSPNVIRKGQGSTEAFF
few,TRBV5-1,TRBJ2-4,TRBD1,TGCGCCAGCAGCTTGGCCGGGACAGGGCTAGCCAAAAACATTCAGTACTTC,CASSLAGTGLAKNIQYF
NA,TRBV12-3/TRBV12-4,TRBJ1-2,NA,TGTGCCAGCAGTTGGATAAACTATGGCTACACCTTC,CASSWINYGYTF
NA,TRBV7-2,TRBJ2-1,TRBD2,TGTGCCAGCAGGACGACTAGCGGGAGGGCCGATGAGCAGTTCTTC,CASRTTSGRADEQFF
NA,TRBV6-5,TRBJ1-5,TRBD1,TGTGCCAGCAGCGGCGACAGGGGTAGCAATCAGCCCCAGCATTTT,CASSGDRGSNQPQHF
NA,TRBV29-1,TRBJ2-1,TRBD2,TGCAGCGTTGACTCCGGGACTAGCTCGTGGCAGTTCTTC,CSVDSGTSSWQFF
once,TRBV2,TRBJ2-1,TRBD2,TGTGCCAGCACGGAACTAGCGAGAGGCCCGCAGTTCTTC,CASTELARGPQFF
NA,TRBV27,TRBJ2-3,NA,TGTGCCAGCTTTCCATGGCCCTTCACAGATACGCAGTATTTT,CASFPWPFTDTQYF
few,TRBV12-3/TRBV12-4,TRBJ2-4,NA,TGTGCCAGCAGTTTATACGCCAAAAACATTCAGTACTTC,CASSLYAKNIQYF
NA,TRBV29-1,TRBJ2-3,TRBD2,TGCAGCGTGACTAGCGGGATAGGTACGCAGTATTTT,CSVTSGIGTQYF
few,TRBV29-1,TRBJ2-3,NA,TGCAGCCTGGGGAAAGGAAGGGATACGCAGTATTTT,CSLGKGRDTQYF
NA,TRBV7-9,TRBJ1-2,NA,TGTGCCAGCAGCCCTCCGCAAGGGGACTATGGCTACACCTTC,CASSPPQGDYGYTF
few,TRBV12-3/TRBV12-4,TRBJ1-2,NA,TGTGCCAGCAGTTTCGGGGGACATGGCCTCTATGGCTACACCTTC,CASSFGGHGLYGYTF
NA,TRBV20-1,TRBJ2-1,NA,TGCAGTGCTAGCAATACAGTTGAGCAGTTCTTC,CSASNTVEQFF
few,TRBV5-1,TRBJ1-1,NA,TGCGCCAGCAGCCCCGAGTGGAACACTGAAGCTTTCTTT,CASSPEWNTEAFF
few,TRBV15,TRBJ2-4,TRBD2,TGTGCCACCAGCAGACAAGGACTAGCGGGATTCTTAGCCAAAAACATTCAGTACTTC,CATSRQGLAGFLAKNIQYF
NA,TRBV7-9,TRBJ1-4,TRBD1,TGTGCCAGCAGCTTCGGGACAGGTCATAATGAAAAACTGTTTTTT,CASSFGTGHNEKLFF
once,TRBV6-5,TRBJ1-6,TRBD1,TGTGCCATCAGTTACAGGGGGCTGAGCTCCTATAATTCACCCCTCCACTTT,CAISYRGLSSYNSPLHF
once,TRBV5-1,TRBJ2-7,TRBD1,TGCGCCAGCAGCCCCGGGACAGGACTAACCCACGAACAGTACTTC,CASSPGTGLTHEQYF
few,TRBV4-2,TRBJ2-7,NA,TGTGCCAGCAGCCCGACGGGGGTATCGGGACACCATTCCTCCTACGAGCAGTACTTC,CASSPTGVSGHHSSYEQYF
NA,TRBV21-1,TRBJ2-3,NA,TGTGCCAGCAGCAAAGCGAAAGATACGCAGTATTTT,CASSKAKDTQYF
few,TRBV5-1,TRBJ2-7,TRBD2,TGCGCCAGCAGCTTGGGGACTAGCGGGCCCTCCTACGAGCAGTACTTC,CASSLGTSGPSYEQYF
many,TRBV12-3/TRBV12-4,TRBJ1-3,NA,TGTGCCAGCAGAGATATCTCTGGAAACACCATATATTTT,CASRDISGNTIYF
NA,TRBV12-3/TRBV12-4,TRBJ2-1,TRBD2,TGTGCCAGCAGTTTGGGACTAGCGGGAGAGGATGAGCAGTTCTTC,CASSLGLAGEDEQFF
few,TRBV6-5,TRBJ2-3,TRBD2,TGTGCCAGCAGTAGAAGCCTGGGACTAGCGGGAAGGGATACGCAGTATTTT,CASSRSLGLAGRDTQYF
NA,TRBV6-6,TRBJ2-5,NA,TGTGCCAGCGGCCCTAAAGAGACCCAGTACTTC,CASGPKETQYF
few,TRBV7-2,TRBJ1-4,NA,TGTGCCAGCAGCACACGAGGGGAGGAAAAACTGTTTTTT,CASSTRGEEKLFF
few,TRBV9,TRBJ2-2,NA,TGTGCCAGCAGCGTAGGGGGACGCATCTTCGGGGAGCTGTTTTTT,CASSVGGRIFGELFF
NA,TRBV20-1,TRBJ2-1,TRBD2,TGCAGTGGCGTAGGACTAGCGGGAGTTAGTGAGCAGTTCTTC,CSGVGLAGVSEQFF
few,TRBV5-1,TRBJ2-3,NA,TGCGCCAGCAGCTTGGTTGGCAGGGTAGGCACAGATACGCAGTATTTT,CASSLVGRVGTDTQYF
few,TRBV7-8,TRBJ1-5,NA,TGTGCCAGCAGCTTAGGGCGGGGGGAACAGCCCCAGCATTTT,CASSLGRGEQPQHF
NA,TRBV12-3/TRBV12-4,TRBJ2-1,TRBD2,TGTGCCAGCACTCCCCCTGGGCTAGCGGTCAATGAGCAGTTCTTC,CASTPPGLAVNEQFF
NA,TRBV18,TRBJ2-5,NA,TGTGCCAGCTCATCTAAATCCCCTGAGCGGCAAGAGACCCAGTACTTC,CASSSKSPERQETQYF
NA,TRBV3-1,TRBJ2-7,NA,TGTGCCAGCAGCCAAGATAGTCCTTTCGGCGAGCAGTACTTC,CASSQDSPFGEQYF